A selection of T cell receptor beta chains follows, all from one sample in a study of T-cell reconstitution after alpha-beta-depleted transplantation in children. MiXCR, applied by TCRdb to the PCR reads, yields one record per CDR3 protein. The sample lists about 220,000 distinct CDR3 sequences, around a sixth occurring once. The starting material was PBMCs, mostly from graft donor cells, obtained 360 days after TCRalphabeta/CD19-depleted stem cell transplant. These receptors came from a male patient aged 2-15 years who had a stem cell transplant for acute lymphoblastic leukemia, so the T cells may come from the graft donor. Both conserved end residues are part of each CDR3. D genes are given only for firm matches. Clone size is shown for a subset of rows, as once, few, many or a class of expanded clone.

abundance: .
d_gene: TRBD1
v_gene: TRBV6-5
j_gene: TRBJ2-3
CDR3aa: CASSYPNRGSQRTDTQYF
CDR3nt: TGTGCCAGCAGTTACCCCAACAGGGGGAGTCAACGCACAGATACGCAGTATTTT

abundance: many
d_gene: .
v_gene: TRBV10-3
j_gene: TRBJ2-2
CDR3aa: CAISERATNTGELFF
CDR3nt: TGTGCCATCAGTGAAAGAGCGACGAACACCGGGGAGCTGTTTTTT

abundance: few
d_gene: .
v_gene: TRBV12-3/TRBV12-4
j_gene: TRBJ2-7
CDR3aa: CASTVSSYEQYF
CDR3nt: TGTGCCAGCACTGTCAGCTCCTACGAGCAGTACTTC

abundance: .
d_gene: .
v_gene: TRBV10-2
j_gene: TRBJ1-5
CDR3aa: CASSDPVKGSNQPQHF
CDR3nt: TGCGCCAGCAGTGACCCCGTGAAGGGCAGCAATCAGCCCCAGCATTTT

abundance: .
d_gene: TRBD2
v_gene: TRBV5-1
j_gene: TRBJ2-5
CDR3aa: CASSLEWRGGRVKTQYF
CDR3nt: TGCGCCAGCAGCTTGGAGTGGCGGGGGGGCCGGGTAAAGACCCAGTACTTC

abundance: .
d_gene: .
v_gene: TRBV29-1
j_gene: TRBJ2-5
CDR3aa: CSVGGWNGETQYF
CDR3nt: TGCAGCGTTGGAGGATGGAATGGGGAGACCCAGTACTTC

abundance: .
d_gene: .
v_gene: TRBV25-1
j_gene: TRBJ2-2
CDR3aa: CASSEYVGQGGELFF
CDR3nt: TGTGCCAGCAGTGAATACGTGGGGCAAGGCGGGGAGCTGTTTTTT

abundance: few
d_gene: .
v_gene: TRBV12-3/TRBV12-4
j_gene: TRBJ1-1
CDR3aa: CASSLGYNTEAFF
CDR3nt: TGTGCCAGCAGTTTAGGATACAACACTGAAGCTTTCTTT

abundance: few
d_gene: .
v_gene: TRBV7-8
j_gene: TRBJ2-4
CDR3aa: CASSPRTGKNIQYF
CDR3nt: TGTGCCAGCAGCCCCCGGACCGGAAAAAACATTCAGTACTTC

abundance: few
d_gene: TRBD2
v_gene: TRBV5-1
j_gene: TRBJ2-1
CDR3aa: CASSWHRGLAGSYNEQFF
CDR3nt: TGCGCCAGCAGCTGGCATCGCGGGCTAGCGGGATCTTACAATGAGCAGTTCTTC

abundance: few
d_gene: TRBD1
v_gene: TRBV5-5
j_gene: TRBJ1-2
CDR3aa: CASSADRGEHGYTF
CDR3nt: TGTGCCAGCAGCGCGGACAGGGGTGAACATGGCTACACCTTC

abundance: .
d_gene: TRBD2
v_gene: TRBV29-1
j_gene: TRBJ2-7
CDR3aa: CSVVSGRGYEQYF
CDR3nt: TGCAGCGTAGTTAGCGGGAGAGGTTACGAGCAGTACTTC

abundance: .
d_gene: .
v_gene: TRBV12-3/TRBV12-4
j_gene: TRBJ2-5
CDR3aa: CASRRQETQYF
CDR3nt: TGTGCCAGCAGGAGACAAGAGACCCAGTACTTC

abundance: .
d_gene: .
v_gene: TRBV6-5
j_gene: TRBJ2-7
CDR3aa: CASSYGGAHTGEQYF
CDR3nt: TGTGCCAGCAGTTACGGGGGGGCCCACACTGGAGAGCAGTACTTC

abundance: .
d_gene: .
v_gene: TRBV7-9
j_gene: TRBJ1-1
CDR3aa: CASSLVTEAEAFF
CDR3nt: TGTGCCAGCAGCTTAGTTACAGAGGCTGAAGCTTTCTTT

abundance: few
d_gene: .
v_gene: TRBV7-2
j_gene: TRBJ2-2
CDR3aa: CASSLRRLSNTGELFF
CDR3nt: TGTGCCAGCAGCTTAAGACGTTTAAGTAACACCGGGGAGCTGTTTTTT

abundance: .
d_gene: TRBD1
v_gene: TRBV18
j_gene: TRBJ2-7
CDR3aa: CASSPQDRLYHQGEQYF
CDR3nt: TGTGCCAGCTCACCCCAGGACAGGCTCTACCACCAGGGCGAGCAGTACTTC

abundance: .
d_gene: .
v_gene: TRBV5-1
j_gene: TRBJ2-1
CDR3aa: CASSLATSDNEQFF
CDR3nt: TGCGCCAGCAGCTTGGCCACGTCGGACAATGAGCAGTTCTTC

abundance: .
d_gene: .
v_gene: TRBV30
j_gene: TRBJ1-6
CDR3aa: CAWRTTGNSPLHF
CDR3nt: TGTGCCTGGAGGACCACAGGGAATTCACCCCTCCACTTT

abundance: .
d_gene: TRBD1
v_gene: TRBV12-3/TRBV12-4
j_gene: TRBJ1-1
CDR3aa: CASSLGGSQGAALEAFF
CDR3nt: TGTGCCAGCAGTTTAGGAGGGTCACAGGGGGCCGCCCTTGAAGCTTTCTTT

abundance: .
d_gene: TRBD2
v_gene: TRBV9
j_gene: TRBJ2-3
CDR3aa: CASSVDPLAGVKDTQYF
CDR3nt: TGTGCCAGCAGCGTAGATCCTCTAGCGGGGGTAAAAGATACGCAGTATTTT

abundance: few
d_gene: .
v_gene: TRBV28
j_gene: TRBJ2-7
CDR3aa: CASSARFEQYF
CDR3nt: TGTGCCAGCAGCGCCAGATTTGAGCAGTACTTC

abundance: .
d_gene: .
v_gene: TRBV13
j_gene: TRBJ2-5
CDR3aa: CASSLSRLGVETQYF
CDR3nt: TGTGCCAGCAGCTTATCTCGGCTCGGGGTAGAGACCCAGTACTTC

abundance: .
d_gene: TRBD1
v_gene: TRBV3-1
j_gene: TRBJ1-6
CDR3aa: CASSQTGGYNSPLHF
CDR3nt: TGTGCCAGCAGCCAAACAGGGGGGTATAATTCACCCCTCCACTTT

abundance: few
d_gene: .
v_gene: TRBV7-2
j_gene: TRBJ2-1
CDR3aa: CASSLLGGPLEAQFF
CDR3nt: TGTGCCAGCAGCTTACTTGGGGGTCCACTAGAGGCCCAGTTCTTC

abundance: few
d_gene: .
v_gene: TRBV7-9
j_gene: TRBJ2-3
CDR3aa: CASSLFNTDTQYF
CDR3nt: TGTGCCAGCAGCTTATTCAACACAGATACGCAGTATTTT

abundance: few
d_gene: TRBD1
v_gene: TRBV12-3/TRBV12-4
j_gene: TRBJ1-5
CDR3aa: CASSLGPGQLNQPQHF
CDR3nt: TGTGCCAGCAGTTTAGGTCCGGGACAGCTCAATCAGCCCCAGCATTTT

abundance: .
d_gene: TRBD1
v_gene: TRBV10-3
j_gene: TRBJ2-3
CDR3aa: CAIMGQGGDTQYF
CDR3nt: TGTGCCATCATGGGACAGGGCGGAGATACGCAGTATTTT

abundance: .
d_gene: .
v_gene: TRBV20-1
j_gene: TRBJ1-6
CDR3aa: CSARGDANSPLHF
CDR3nt: TGCAGTGCTAGAGGGGACGCGAATTCACCCCTCCACTTT

abundance: .
d_gene: .
v_gene: TRBV9
j_gene: TRBJ2-2
CDR3aa: CASLGGQTGELFF
CDR3nt: TGTGCCAGCCTTGGGGGGCAGACCGGGGAGCTGTTTTTT

abundance: .
d_gene: .
v_gene: TRBV29-1
j_gene: TRBJ1-4
CDR3aa: CSVRDHNEKLFF
CDR3nt: TGCAGCGTCCGGGACCATAATGAAAAACTGTTTTTT

abundance: few
d_gene: .
v_gene: TRBV11-1
j_gene: TRBJ2-7
CDR3aa: CASSPSRAYEQYF
CDR3nt: TGTGCCAGCAGCCCCAGTAGAGCCTACGAGCAGTACTTC

abundance: many
d_gene: .
v_gene: TRBV10-3
j_gene: TRBJ2-7
CDR3aa: CAISQYGERKDEQYF
CDR3nt: TGTGCCATCAGCCAGTATGGGGAAAGGAAAGACGAGCAGTACTTC

abundance: few
d_gene: .
v_gene: TRBV3-1
j_gene: TRBJ2-3
CDR3aa: CASSLIQDSHTQYF
CDR3nt: TGTGCCAGCAGCCTCATTCAGGACAGTCATACGCAGTATTTT

abundance: .
d_gene: .
v_gene: TRBV9
j_gene: TRBJ2-2
CDR3aa: CASSLPSGRVNTGELFF
CDR3nt: TGTGCCAGCAGCCTCCCCTCGGGCAGGGTGAACACCGGGGAGCTGTTTTTT

abundance: many
d_gene: TRBD1
v_gene: TRBV20-1
j_gene: TRBJ2-2
CDR3aa: CSTTGEKTTGELFF
CDR3nt: TGCAGTACTACAGGGGAAAAAACCACCGGGGAGCTGTTTTTT

abundance: few
d_gene: .
v_gene: TRBV7-2
j_gene: TRBJ2-3
CDR3aa: CASSLDAARTDTQYF
CDR3nt: TGTGCCAGCAGCTTAGACGCGGCCCGCACAGATACGCAGTATTTT

abundance: few
d_gene: .
v_gene: TRBV4-3
j_gene: TRBJ2-1
CDR3aa: CASSQFIRGGYNEQFF
CDR3nt: TGCGCCAGCAGCCAATTCATCCGGGGCGGCTACAATGAGCAGTTCTTC

abundance: few
d_gene: .
v_gene: TRBV29-1
j_gene: TRBJ1-2
CDR3aa: CSVDSPPGGYGYTF
CDR3nt: TGCAGCGTTGATAGCCCCCCCGGGGGCTATGGCTACACCTTC

abundance: .
d_gene: TRBD1
v_gene: TRBV5-1
j_gene: TRBJ2-7
CDR3aa: CASSPERQGYEQYF
CDR3nt: TGCGCCAGCAGCCCGGAAAGACAGGGGTACGAGCAGTACTTC

abundance: few
d_gene: TRBD2
v_gene: TRBV10-3
j_gene: TRBJ2-7
CDR3aa: CAITSGGSYYEQYF
CDR3nt: TGTGCCATCACTAGCGGGGGGTCTTATTACGAGCAGTACTTC

abundance: .
d_gene: .
v_gene: TRBV20-1
j_gene: TRBJ2-3
CDR3aa: CSAREVGGGWSGTQYF
CDR3nt: TGCAGTGCTAGAGAGGTCGGGGGCGGCTGGTCCGGTACGCAGTATTTT

abundance: few
d_gene: .
v_gene: TRBV10-1
j_gene: TRBJ1-5
CDR3aa: CASGIGPRGNQPQHF
CDR3nt: TGCGCCTCCGGTATCGGGCCCAGGGGTAATCAGCCCCAGCATTTT

abundance: .
d_gene: .
v_gene: TRBV29-1
j_gene: TRBJ2-7
CDR3aa: CSVAKQGLPYEQYF
CDR3nt: TGCAGCGTTGCTAAACAGGGACTACCCTACGAGCAGTACTTC

abundance: .
d_gene: TRBD1
v_gene: TRBV11-1
j_gene: TRBJ2-3
CDR3aa: CASSFWTGGASQADTQYF
CDR3nt: TGTGCCAGCAGCTTTTGGACAGGGGGAGCCTCACAAGCAGATACGCAGTATTTT

abundance: few
d_gene: .
v_gene: TRBV15
j_gene: TRBJ1-2
CDR3aa: CATSRSRDASYGYTF
CDR3nt: TGTGCCACCAGCCGCAGTAGAGACGCGAGCTATGGCTACACCTTC

abundance: few
d_gene: TRBD1
v_gene: TRBV14
j_gene: TRBJ2-7
CDR3aa: CASSSRDSYEQYF
CDR3nt: TGTGCCAGCAGCAGCCGGGACAGCTACGAGCAGTACTTC

abundance: many
d_gene: .
v_gene: TRBV7-2
j_gene: TRBJ1-1
CDR3aa: CASSLGPDGNTEAFF
CDR3nt: TGTGCCAGCAGCTTAGGACCGGACGGGAACACTGAAGCTTTCTTT

abundance: few
d_gene: .
v_gene: TRBV21-1
j_gene: TRBJ2-3
CDR3aa: CASSKAERLAGGSPLTDTQYF
CDR3nt: TGTGCCAGCAGCAAAGCCGAACGTTTGGCGGGGGGCTCCCCTCTCACAGATACGCAGTATTTT

abundance: .
d_gene: .
v_gene: TRBV18
j_gene: TRBJ2-1
CDR3aa: CASSPQGRGSNEQFF
CDR3nt: TGTGCCAGCTCACCTCAAGGGAGGGGGAGCAATGAGCAGTTCTTC

abundance: few
d_gene: .
v_gene: TRBV5-4
j_gene: TRBJ1-3
CDR3aa: CASSWGALFSGNTIYF
CDR3nt: TGTGCCAGCAGCTGGGGGGCCCTATTCTCTGGAAACACCATATATTTT

abundance: few
d_gene: .
v_gene: TRBV10-3
j_gene: TRBJ2-3
CDR3aa: CAIGTRSDTQYF
CDR3nt: TGTGCCATAGGGACCCGGTCAGATACGCAGTATTTT

abundance: few
d_gene: .
v_gene: TRBV20-1
j_gene: TRBJ1-3
CDR3aa: CSASPGTGNTIYF
CDR3nt: TGCAGTGCTAGTCCGGGGACTGGAAACACCATATATTTT

abundance: .
d_gene: .
v_gene: TRBV18
j_gene: TRBJ1-2
CDR3aa: CASSQDDYGYTF
CDR3nt: TGTGCCAGCTCACAGGATGACTATGGCTACACCTTC

abundance: many
d_gene: .
v_gene: TRBV29-1
j_gene: TRBJ2-1
CDR3aa: CSVEEGRHEQFF
CDR3nt: TGCAGCGTTGAAGAAGGCAGACATGAGCAGTTCTTC

abundance: .
d_gene: TRBD2
v_gene: TRBV3-1
j_gene: TRBJ2-1
CDR3aa: CASSQLAGPYNEQFF
CDR3nt: TGTGCCAGCAGCCAGCTAGCGGGCCCCTACAATGAGCAGTTCTTC

abundance: .
d_gene: TRBD2
v_gene: TRBV20-1
j_gene: TRBJ2-7
CDR3aa: CRGGSSYEQYF
CDR3nt: TGCCGCGGGGGGTCCTCCTACGAGCAGTACTTC

abundance: many
d_gene: .
v_gene: TRBV5-1
j_gene: TRBJ2-3
CDR3aa: CASSLEAGRDTQYF
CDR3nt: TGCGCCAGCAGCTTGGAGGCAGGGAGGGATACGCAGTATTTT

abundance: few
d_gene: TRBD1
v_gene: TRBV29-1
j_gene: TRBJ1-4
CDR3aa: CSAGTGQSQGKLFF
CDR3nt: TGCAGCGCCGGGACAGGACAATCTCAGGGAAAACTGTTTTTT